There are many counts of the clone carrying this T cell receptor beta chain. Its antigen is unidentified. The data originate from a study of Graves' ophthalmopathy and Graves' hyperthyroidism. The authors amplified TCR beta CDR3 regions from RNA transcripts. Second-round multiplex PCR followed a first-round RT-PCR using HTBI primers. Each CDR3 protein gets one entry after TCRdb re-called the multiplex PCR reads with MiXCR. The sample has 680,000 or so distinct CDR3 sequences, 20% to 25% seen once. Hyperthyroidism was classified as stable if no ophthalmopathy occurred within 18 months of follow-up. Uncontrolled infections, pregnancy, lactation or other autoimmune diseases led to patient exclusion. The junction had 5 bases not matched to a gene; V was cut back by 7 bases and J by 4 bases. This CDR3 has 14 residues. Broader study findings: Most expanded thyroid clonotypes above 0.001 frequency also appeared in blood.

This TCR was sampled from a woman aged 18-29 years with stable Graves' hyperthyroidism. Some clones in this sample may be carry-over from other donors' samples. V is TRBV12-3 or TRBV12-4 and J is TRBJ2-2, with 8 bases lining up with TRBD2. Sequencing was performed on peripheral blood. The CDR3 DNA sequence: TGTGCCAGCAATATAGCGGGATTCACCGGGGAGCTGTTTTTT. Translation gives CASNIAGFTGELFF.